This T cell receptor (beta chain) derives from a study of PD-1 and CTLA-4 blockade in melanoma. The sample holds a few counts of this clone. Produced via immunoSEQ multiplex PCR; TCRdb's table is partial and in-frame only. The sample consists of 23,000 or so clones, around 88% of them appearing once. V was clipped by 0 bases and J by 0 bases, with 12 bases between them. Germline CDR1 LGHNA, CDR2 YNFKEQ. The CDR3 loop spans 16 amino acids. The material sequenced was CD8+ T cells from peripheral blood, taken before anti-PD-1 treatment. The source is a human donor with melanoma. The V gene is TRBV4-2, the J gene TRBJ2-7, with a weak D call TRBD1 (5 bases). The CDR3 loop reads CASSQDGAESSYEQYF. CDR3 sequence (DNA): TGTGCCAGCAGCCAAGATGGGGCCGAGAGCTCCTACGAGCAGTACTTC.